A selection of T cell receptor beta chains follows, all from one sample in a study of immune cell composition in non-small cell lung cancer. Repertoires were generated with immunoSEQ multiplex PCR, while TCRdb's copy carries only in-frame clones and drops some. The data show approximately 3,000 clones, roughly 70% seen once. Specimen: lung tumor tissue. Every receptor here comes from a human donor with non-small cell lung cancer. Both conserved end residues are part of each CDR3. A D gene is named only where the DNA matches it firmly. The size field is filled for only some rows; it gives once, few, many or a size class.

D	V	J	size	CDR3	DNA
TRBD1	TRBV11-2	TRBJ2-7	few	CASSRSTGTGYYEQYF	TGTGCCAGCAGCAGATCTACCGGGACAGGATACTACGAGCAGTACTTC
TRBD1	TRBV4-2	TRBJ1-4	.	CASSQEEGTGNEKLFF	TGTGCCAGCAGCCAAGAGGAAGGGACAGGGAATGAAAAACTGTTTTTT
.	TRBV9	TRBJ2-1	few	CASSALTANNEQFF	TGTGCCAGCAGCGCGCTGACTGCGAACAATGAGCAGTTCTTC
TRBD1	TRBV7-8	TRBJ2-3	.	CASSPGPGTGVSDTQYF	TGTGCCAGCAGCCCCGGCCCCGGGACAGGGGTGTCAGATACGCAGTATTTT
TRBD1	TRBV5-1	TRBJ1-2	.	CASSLGQDRADYGYTF	TGCGCCAGCAGCTTGGGACAGGACAGGGCGGACTATGGCTACACCTTC
.	TRBV5-6	TRBJ2-5	.	CASRLTSSRETQYF	TGTGCCAGCAGGCTGACTAGTTCTAGAGAGACCCAGTACTTC
TRBD1	TRBV18	TRBJ2-2	.	CASSPPTGVVTGELFF	TGTGCCAGCTCACCACCGACAGGGGTGGTCACCGGGGAGCTGTTTTTT
TRBD1	TRBV6-1	TRBJ1-1	.	CASSDRGRPEAFF	TGTGCCAGCAGTGATAGGGGGCGACCTGAAGCTTTCTTT
TRBD2	TRBV30	TRBJ2-2	.	CALGLAGVTGELFF	TGTGCCTTAGGACTAGCGGGAGTCACCGGGGAGCTGTTTTTT
TRBD1	TRBV9	TRBJ2-1	.	CASSQTTGARLLF	TGTGCCAGCAGCCAAACCACAGGGGCCCGCTTGCTCTTC
.	TRBV7-9	TRBJ2-6	once	CASSPRTGANVLTF	TGTGCCAGCAGCCCGCGGACTGGGGCCAACGTCCTGACTTTC
.	TRBV19	TRBJ1-1	.	CASSMGRGPNTEAFF	TGTGCCAGTAGTATGGGCAGGGGCCCGAACACTGAAGCTTTCTTT
.	TRBV5-1	TRBJ1-1	.	CASSFAGGRETEAFF	TGCGCCAGCAGCTTCGCGGGGGGGAGAGAAACTGAAGCTTTCTTT
.	TRBV7-2	TRBJ1-1	.	CASSQGGRDTEAFF	TGTGCCAGCAGCCAGGGAGGAAGGGACACTGAAGCTTTCTTT
.	TRBV10-3	TRBJ1-1	.	CAIGPGTEAFF	TGTGCCATTGGCCCTGGCACTGAAGCTTTCTTT
.	TRBV2	TRBJ1-4	.	CASARPNEKLFF	TGTGCCAGCGCGCGTCCTAATGAAAAACTGTTTTTT
.	TRBV7-8	TRBJ1-1	.	CASSLNVAGLDTEAFF	TGTGCCAGCAGCTTAAATGTAGCAGGGTTGGACACTGAAGCTTTCTTT
.	TRBV9	TRBJ2-3	once	CASSVGGAVGTDTQYF	TGTGCCAGCAGCGTAGGAGGTGCGGTGGGCACAGATACGCAGTATTTT
TRBD1	TRBV4-3	TRBJ2-6	.	CASSQDQVTGFSAGANVLTF	TGCGCCAGCAGCCAAGATCAAGTGACAGGGTTTTCTGCTGGGGCCAACGTCCTGACTTTC
TRBD2	TRBV7-6	TRBJ2-1	few	CASSSAGGRAEQFF	TGTGCCAGCAGCTCGGCGGGCGGGAGAGCTGAGCAGTTCTTC
.	TRBV30	TRBJ2-1	.	CAWTGTYNEQFF	TGTGCCTGGACAGGGACCTACAATGAGCAGTTCTTC
.	TRBV7-6	TRBJ2-1	.	CASSLGGGSENEQFF	TGTGCCAGCAGCTTAGGAGGAGGCAGTGAGAATGAGCAGTTCTTC
TRBD1	TRBV11-3	TRBJ2-5	few	CASSLENRGLGETQYF	TGTGCCAGCAGCTTAGAAAACAGGGGGCTGGGGGAGACCCAGTACTTC
.	TRBV5-6	TRBJ2-1	few	CASSGTGRHEQFF	TGTGCCAGCAGCGGTACAGGGCGCCATGAGCAGTTCTTC
TRBD2	TRBV19	TRBJ2-7	.	CASSSLGGSAIYEQYF	TGTGCCAGTAGTTCCCTTGGCGGGAGCGCAATCTACGAGCAGTACTTC
.	TRBV21-1	TRBJ2-7	.	CANTNLRDRGLREQYF	TGTGCCAACACTAACCTCCGGGACAGGGGGCTTCGCGAGCAGTACTTC
TRBD1	TRBV6-1	TRBJ2-7	.	CASRRTGNSYEQYF	TGTGCCAGCAGGCGGACAGGAAACTCCTACGAGCAGTACTTC
.	TRBV19	TRBJ2-1	.	CASSSANNEQFF	TGTGCCAGTAGTTCCGCGAACAATGAGCAGTTCTTC
.	TRBV18	TRBJ2-7	.	CASSPLPRGEDEQYF	TGTGCCAGCTCACCTCTTCCCAGGGGCGAAGACGAGCAGTACTTC
.	TRBV19	TRBJ2-7	.	CASSITATYEQYF	TGTGCCAGTAGTATTACAGCCACCTACGAGCAGTACTTC
.	TRBV28	TRBJ1-1	.	CASTRGGVTRTNTEAFF	TGTGCCAGCACCCGCGGGGGAGTGACACGCACGAACACTGAAGCTTTCTTT
.	TRBV13	TRBJ1-4	.	CASSYPSRGRREKLFF	TGTGCCAGCAGTTACCCTTCCAGAGGGCGTCGGGAAAAACTGTTTTTT
.	TRBV19	TRBJ1-1	.	CASSGLENTEAFF	TGTGCCAGTAGCGGACTGGAGAACACTGAAGCTTTCTTT
.	TRBV6-6	TRBJ2-7	.	CAIRGDKGSYEQYF	TGTGCCATCAGAGGGGACAAGGGGTCCTACGAGCAGTACTTC
.	TRBV30	TRBJ1-1	.	CAWSGQVNTEAFF	TGTGCCTGGAGTGGGCAGGTGAACACTGAAGCTTTCTTT
TRBD1	TRBV9	TRBJ2-1	.	CASSVSSTGGYNEQFF	TGTGCCAGCAGCGTATCCTCTACAGGGGGGTACAATGAGCAGTTCTTC
.	TRBV27	TRBJ1-6	.	CASSPGQENSPLHF	TGTGCCAGCAGTCCCGGCCAGGAAAATTCACCCCTCCACTTT
.	TRBV7-9	TRBJ2-2	.	CASSPPRQGGLTGELFF	TGTGCCAGCAGCCCCCCCCGACAGGGAGGCCTCACCGGGGAGCTGTTTTTT
TRBD2	TRBV27	TRBJ2-5	.	CASMRLAGAETQYF	TGTGCCAGCATGAGGCTAGCGGGGGCGGAGACCCAGTACTTC
TRBD1	TRBV28	TRBJ1-6	.	CAVRGGYYNSPLHF	TGTGCAGTGAGAGGGGGCTACTATAATTCACCCCTCCACTTT
TRBD2	TRBV19	TRBJ2-1	.	CASTHGLAGVGEQFF	TGTGCCAGTACCCATGGGCTAGCGGGGGTTGGCGAGCAGTTCTTC
.	TRBV30	TRBJ2-3	.	CAWNQQGADTQYF	TGTGCCTGGAATCAACAGGGAGCAGATACGCAGTATTTT
TRBD1	TRBV4-3	TRBJ1-1	.	CASSRSGTGGIRNTEAFF	TGCGCCAGCAGCCGGTCCGGGACAGGGGGCATTCGGAACACTGAAGCTTTCTTT
TRBD1	TRBV18	TRBJ1-5	once	CASSPYNTGVVGQPQHF	TGTGCCAGCTCACCATACAATACAGGGGTTGTCGGTCAGCCCCAGCATTTT
.	TRBV4-1	TRBJ2-7	.	CASSQELRDFSDSYEQYF	TGCGCCAGCAGCCAAGAATTACGCGACTTCTCCGACTCTTACGAGCAGTACTTC
.	TRBV11-3	TRBJ1-3	.	CASSPGQGPGNTIYF	TGTGCCAGCAGCCCCGGGCAGGGGCCTGGAAACACCATATATTTT
.	TRBV7-9	TRBJ2-7	once	CASTSGWWDEQYF	TGTGCCAGCACCTCAGGGTGGTGGGACGAGCAGTACTTC
.	TRBV19	TRBJ2-6	.	CASSVQSGANVLTF	TGTGCCAGTAGCGTTCAGTCTGGGGCCAACGTCCTGACTTTC
.	TRBV9	TRBJ2-7	.	CASSVDPLDSSYEQYF	TGTGCCAGCAGCGTAGATCCCCTGGACAGCTCCTACGAGCAGTACTTC
.	TRBV18	TRBJ1-2	few	CASSRDYGYTF	TGTGCCAGCTCAAGAGACTATGGCTACACCTTC
.	TRBV5-4	TRBJ1-2	.	CASSLTGYYGYTF	TGTGCCAGCAGCTTAACAGGATACTATGGCTACACCTTC
.	TRBV14	TRBJ1-2	.	CASSQVVSYGYTF	TGTGCCAGCAGCCAAGTTGTCAGCTATGGCTACACCTTC
TRBD2	TRBV7-9	TRBJ2-3	.	CASSRAGGSTDTQYF	TGTGCCAGCAGCCGAGCGGGGGGGAGCACAGATACGCAGTATTTT
TRBD2	TRBV4-1	TRBJ2-1	.	CASSPRQGLTGNEQFF	TGCGCCAGCAGCCCACGGCAGGGACTAACGGGGAATGAGCAGTTCTTC
TRBD2	TRBV7-3	TRBJ2-1	.	CASSLWSASGRDEQFF	TGTGCCAGCAGCTTATGGTCGGCTAGCGGGAGGGATGAGCAGTTCTTC
TRBD2	TRBV7-9	TRBJ2-4	.	CASSTSGQNIQYF	TGTGCCAGCAGTACTAGCGGCCAAAACATTCAGTACTTC
TRBD1	TRBV7-3	TRBJ2-1	once	CASSLTGQGTGNNEQFF	TGTGCCAGCAGCTTAACGGGACAGGGGACCGGTAACAATGAGCAGTTCTTC
.	TRBV11-2	TRBJ2-1	once	CASSLDLEIKVLF	TGTGCCAGCAGCTTAGATCTGGAGATCAAGGTGCTCTTC
TRBD1	TRBV27	TRBJ1-4	.	CASGTGGVEKLFF	TGTGCCAGCGGGACAGGGGGCGTTGAAAAACTGTTTTTT
TRBD1	TRBV30	TRBJ1-1	.	CAWRVIVTGDRTEAFF	TGTGCCTGGAGAGTCATCGTGACAGGGGATCGTACTGAAGCTTTCTTT